This T cell receptor beta chain stems from a study of T cells in narcolepsy. This CDR3 has 17 residues. V gave up 1 base and J gave up 2 bases; unmatched junction bases: 11. CDR1 and CDR2 from the germline V gene are LGHNA and YSLEER. About this clone itself: Its specificity is not known.

Using immunoSEQ multiplex PCR, the repertoire was profiled, and TCRdb retains in-frame clones only, with some absent. Among about 35,000 clones listed, 87% were seen once. General study findings and limits: Reportedly, autoreactive clonotypes were serially detected in patients' blood but not controls'. Autoreactive HCRT-specific and TRIB2-specific clonotypes were marked in same-patient CSF-versus-blood CD4+ comparisons.

This clonotype was sampled from a human donor with narcolepsy. This chain links TRBV4-3 with TRBJ2-7; 7 positions match TRBD2. Sequenced input: CD45RA- memory CD4+ T cells from PBMCs. CDR3 amino acids: CASSQALSGGSPYEQYF. CDR3 nucleotides: TGCGCCAGCAGCCAAGCTTTATCCGGCGGGAGTCCCTACGAGCAGTACTTC.